These T cell receptor beta chains were read from a single sample in a study of blood T cell repertoires in COVID-19. Profiling relied on immunoSEQ multiplex PCR, and the TCRdb table lists in-frame clones only, not all of them. This table has under 250,000 clones, around 82% appearing once. Sequencing was carried out using peripheral blood. These receptor sequences come from a woman under 40 who had recovered from COVID-19. Both conserved end residues are part of each CDR3. Fields, in order: clone size, D gene, J gene, V gene, CDR3 protein, CDR3 DNA. The D gene is left open where the match is weak. Only part of the rows carry a size: once, few, many, or a class if the clone is expanded.

abundance: .
d_gene: TRBD1
j_gene: TRBJ1-1
v_gene: TRBV30
CDR3aa: CAWGGQYTEAFF
CDR3nt: TGTGCCTGGGGGGGACAGTACACTGAAGCTTTCTTT

abundance: once
d_gene: TRBD1
j_gene: TRBJ2-1
v_gene: TRBV18
CDR3aa: CASSSRQGVYNEQFF
CDR3nt: TGTGCCAGCTCGTCCCGACAGGGGGTCTACAATGAGCAGTTCTTC

abundance: .
d_gene: .
j_gene: TRBJ1-2
v_gene: TRBV7-9
CDR3aa: CASSPRGGASYGYTF
CDR3nt: TGTGCCAGCAGCCCCCGGGGAGGGGCTAGCTATGGCTACACCTTC

abundance: once
d_gene: TRBD2
j_gene: TRBJ2-5
v_gene: TRBV9
CDR3aa: CASSVSGLAGGETQYF
CDR3nt: TGTGCCAGCAGCGTGAGCGGCCTAGCGGGAGGGGAGACCCAGTACTTC

abundance: .
d_gene: .
j_gene: TRBJ1-6
v_gene: TRBV27
CDR3aa: CASSDLGALYNSPLHF
CDR3nt: TGTGCCAGCAGCGACCTCGGAGCCCTCTATAATTCACCCCTCCACTTT

abundance: .
d_gene: TRBD1
j_gene: TRBJ1-2
v_gene: TRBV27
CDR3aa: CASSQDRASYGYTF
CDR3nt: TGTGCCAGCAGTCAAGACAGGGCATCCTATGGCTACACCTTC

abundance: .
d_gene: .
j_gene: TRBJ1-4
v_gene: TRBV11-2
CDR3aa: CASSLEGQGNEKLFF
CDR3nt: TGTGCCAGCAGCTTAGAGGGACAAGGCAATGAAAAACTGTTTTTT

abundance: .
d_gene: TRBD1
j_gene: TRBJ1-4
v_gene: TRBV28
CDR3aa: CASSPPGQGGEKLFF
CDR3nt: TGTGCCAGCAGTCCCCCGGGACAGGGAGGCGAAAAACTGTTTTTT

abundance: .
d_gene: TRBD2
j_gene: TRBJ2-3
v_gene: TRBV10-3
CDR3aa: CAISSSGRAGTDTQYF
CDR3nt: TGTGCCATCAGTTCTAGCGGGAGGGCGGGCACAGATACGCAGTATTTT

abundance: .
d_gene: .
j_gene: TRBJ2-7
v_gene: TRBV5-1
CDR3aa: CASSLEAGADEQYF
CDR3nt: TGCGCCAGCAGCTTGGAAGCAGGGGCCGACGAGCAGTACTTC

abundance: few
d_gene: TRBD1
j_gene: TRBJ1-5
v_gene: TRBV28
CDR3aa: CASSPRQGAGKPQHF
CDR3nt: TGTGCCAGCAGCCCTCGACAGGGGGCAGGGAAGCCCCAGCATTTT

abundance: .
d_gene: .
j_gene: TRBJ2-1
v_gene: TRBV6-5
CDR3aa: CASSTASAHEQFF
CDR3nt: TGTGCCAGCAGCACCGCGAGCGCCCATGAGCAGTTCTTC